This TCR beta chain was captured by sequencing in a study of shared clonotypes between healthy human individuals. On the study more broadly: Donor composition was a couple of women and three men, aged 18 to 49.

Original processing methods: ImmunoSEQ output held junction-only sequences without quality scores, so filtering differed. Profiling relied on immunoSEQ multiplex PCR, and the TCRdb table lists in-frame clones only, not all of them. The V and J calls and clone size come from that table; D and trimming were worked out from the DNA. The sample holds approximately 1,000,000 clones; around 78% are singletons and the top ten take more than 0.5%. This CDR3 contains 16 residues. J gave up 6 bases and V 1 base, and 9 bases lay outside the gene matches. The V gene's germline CDR1 is LGHNA and CDR2 YNFKEQ. Points on this clone: Its antigen is not known.

Study-level findings and limits: Exclusively blood specimens were collected; tissue repertoires likely differ. Naive subsets, compared against memory subsets, generally had larger estimated richness values.

This receptor was identified in a man aged 18 to 29 in good health. Some clones in this sample may be carry-over from other donors' samples. The material sequenced was memory CD4+ T cells from PBMCs. Subset described: CD45RA-negative fraction. The V and J genes are TRBV4-2 and TRBJ2-7, with TRBD2 identical over 10 bases. CDR3 sequence: CASSQGDRLAGSEQYF. CDR3 sequence (DNA): TGTGCCAGCAGCCAAGGCGATCGACTAGCGGGTAGCGAGCAGTACTTC.